The sequence of this T cell receptor (beta chain) was determined in a study of cytomegalovirus exposure and HLA in healthy donors. Study outcomes and limitations: Previously analyzed data showed that most TCR beta V segments were productive at a frequency of about 87% or about 30%.

Comments on this clone: Its specificity is not known.

Primers: 60 Vbeta forward and 13 Jbeta reverse. Data came from immunoSEQ multiplex PCR; TCRdb stores just in-frame clones and leaves some out. This repertoire includes 40,000 or so clones. The receptor comes from a woman in her twenties or thirties in good health and CMV-seropositive. The sequencing input was PBMCs.

The CDR3 nucleotides read TGTGCCAGTTGGGGCCCAGGGTCAGGGGAAAAACTGTTTTTT. This codes for CASWGPGSGEKLFF. This chain joins TRBV19 and TRBJ1-4; tentatively, D is TRBD1 (5 bases). The CDR3 loop spans 14 amino acids. The V and J ends lost 8 bases and 8 bases respectively, with 18 bases between them. Germline loops: CDR1 LNHDA, CDR2 SQIVND (reference sequence).